The sequence of this TCR beta chain was determined in a study of blood T cells in healthy people across ages. A sample-barcoded 5' primer and a J-beta primer mix were used in a second PCR of roughly 7 to 12 cycles. Paired-end reads containing CDR3 totaled no fewer than 3 million for each sample. TCRdb used MiXCR to reprocess the 5' RACE reads, holding one entry per CDR3 protein. The sample lists about 1 million distinct CDR3 sequences; 45% were seen once. Overall study findings and caveats: It was not known whether donors were CMV positive (a possible confounder of expanded clonotype changes).

With respect to this clonotype: No antigen is known for it.

V dropped 3 bases and J dropped 0 bases, with 9 bases sitting between them. The CDR3 consists of 14 residues. CDR1 is DFQATT and CDR2 is SNEGSKA in the germline V gene (reference sequence). Sample donors were healthy Caucasian individuals that came from Russia, aged roughly 6 to 95. Peripheral blood was drawn, ten milliliters per donor. The V and J genes are TRBV20-1 and TRBJ1-5, with D uncertain. Source material: blood. The sequence came from a woman aged 60-70 years in good health. DNA for the CDR3: TGCAGTGCTAGTCCGGGGAATAGCAATCAGCCCCAGCATTTT. Its protein is CSASPGNSNQPQHF.